This TCR beta chain was found in a study of T cell responses to AZD1222 COVID-19 vaccine. General observations from the study: Regions 160-218 and 743-854 held dominance among vaccine-associated CD4 TCRs, which spanned spike.

Points on this clone: Its antigen remains unknown.

Germline CDR1 is SGHVS and CDR2 is FNYEAQ. This CDR3 is 16 amino acids long. V lost 4 bases, J lost 2 bases, and 9 bases stayed unmatched. Produced via immunoSEQ multiplex PCR; TCRdb's table is partial and in-frame only. The sample gives around 150,000 clones, 90% of which show up once; roughly 6% is in the top ten. This sequence joins TRBV7-6 and TRBJ2-7; TRBD1 agrees at 9 bases. The sequences come from peripheral blood, collected 28 days after the second AZD1222 dose. The receptor's source is an adult who received the AZD1222 COVID-19 vaccine. CDR3 nucleotide sequence: TGTGCCAGCAGCTACTCTGGGGGACAGGGTCCCTACGAGCAGTACTTC. Its translation: CASSYSGGQGPYEQYF.